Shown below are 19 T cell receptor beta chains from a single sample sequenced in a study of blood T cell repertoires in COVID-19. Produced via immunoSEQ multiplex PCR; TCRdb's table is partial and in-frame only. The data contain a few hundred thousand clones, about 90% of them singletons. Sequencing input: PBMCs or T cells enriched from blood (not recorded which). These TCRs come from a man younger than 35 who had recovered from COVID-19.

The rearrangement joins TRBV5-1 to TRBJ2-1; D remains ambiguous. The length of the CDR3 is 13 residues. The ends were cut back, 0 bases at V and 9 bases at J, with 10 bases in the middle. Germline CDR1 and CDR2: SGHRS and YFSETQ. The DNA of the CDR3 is TGCGCCAGCAGCTTGGAGCCAGGCCGTGAGCAGTTCTTC. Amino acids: CASSLEPGREQFF.

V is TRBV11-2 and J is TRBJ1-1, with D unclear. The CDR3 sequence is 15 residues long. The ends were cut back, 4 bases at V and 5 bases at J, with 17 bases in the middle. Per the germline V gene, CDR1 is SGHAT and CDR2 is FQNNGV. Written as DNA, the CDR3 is TGTGCCAGCAGCTCAATCTGGTCAGGAGGAACTGAAGCTTTCTTT. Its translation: CASSSIWSGGTEAFF.

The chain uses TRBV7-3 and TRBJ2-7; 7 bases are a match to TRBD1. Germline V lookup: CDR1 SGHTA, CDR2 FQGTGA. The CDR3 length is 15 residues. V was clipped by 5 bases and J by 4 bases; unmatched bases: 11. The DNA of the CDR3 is TGTGCCAGCAGCCTAGAAATGGGACAGCCGTACGAGCAGTACTTC. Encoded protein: CASSLEMGQPYEQYF.

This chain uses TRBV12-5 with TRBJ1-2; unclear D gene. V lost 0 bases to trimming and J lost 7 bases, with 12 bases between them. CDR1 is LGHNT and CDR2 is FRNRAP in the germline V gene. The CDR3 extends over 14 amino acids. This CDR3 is CASGLVPTTGGYTF. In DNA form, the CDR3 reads TGTGCTAGTGGTTTGGTACCCACGACGGGTGGCTACACCTTC.

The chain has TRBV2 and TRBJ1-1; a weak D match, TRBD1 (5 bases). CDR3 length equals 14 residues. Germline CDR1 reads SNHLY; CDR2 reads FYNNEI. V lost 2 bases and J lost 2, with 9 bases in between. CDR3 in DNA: TGTGCCAGCAGTGAATCCGACAGAAACACTGAAGCTTTCTTT. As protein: CASSESDRNTEAFF.

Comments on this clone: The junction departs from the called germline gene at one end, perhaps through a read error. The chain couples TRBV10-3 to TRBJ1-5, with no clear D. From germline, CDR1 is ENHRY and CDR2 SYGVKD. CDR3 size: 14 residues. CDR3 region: CATSLDAGNQPQHF. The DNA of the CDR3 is TGTGCCACCAGTTTAGATGCGGGCAATCAGCCCCAGCATTTT.

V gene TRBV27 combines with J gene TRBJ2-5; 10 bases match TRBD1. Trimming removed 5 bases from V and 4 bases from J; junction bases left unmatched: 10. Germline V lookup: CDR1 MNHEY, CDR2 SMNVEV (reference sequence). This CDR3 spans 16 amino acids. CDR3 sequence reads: CASSRFSGQGSETQYF. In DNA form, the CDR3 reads TGTGCCAGCAGTCGGTTCTCGGGACAGGGGTCAGAGACCCAGTACTTC.

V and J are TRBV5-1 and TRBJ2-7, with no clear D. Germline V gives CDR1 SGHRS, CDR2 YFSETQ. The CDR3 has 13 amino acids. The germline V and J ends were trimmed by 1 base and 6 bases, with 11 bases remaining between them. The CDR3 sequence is CASSLTIRGEQYF. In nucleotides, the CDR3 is TGCGCCAGCAGCTTGACTATACGAGGCGAGCAGTACTTC.

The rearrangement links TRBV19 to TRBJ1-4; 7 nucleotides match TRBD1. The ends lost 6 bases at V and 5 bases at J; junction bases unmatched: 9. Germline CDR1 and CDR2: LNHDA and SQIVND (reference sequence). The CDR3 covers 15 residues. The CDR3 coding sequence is TGTGCCAGTAGCGGGACAGACGGGGGAAATGAAAAACTGTTTTTT. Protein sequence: CASSGTDGGNEKLFF. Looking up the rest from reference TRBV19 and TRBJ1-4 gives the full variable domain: DGGITQSPKYLFRKEGQNVTLSCEQNLNHDAMYWYRQDPGQGLRLIYYSQIVNDFQKGDIAEGYSVSREKKESFPLTVTSAQKNPTAFYLCASSGTDGGNEKLFFGSGTQLSVL.

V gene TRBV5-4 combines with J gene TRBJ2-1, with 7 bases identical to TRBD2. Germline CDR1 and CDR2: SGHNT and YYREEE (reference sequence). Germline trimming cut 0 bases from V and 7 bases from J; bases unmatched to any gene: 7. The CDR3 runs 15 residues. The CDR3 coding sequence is TGTGCCAGCAGCTTGGGCGGCGGGAGTAAGAATGAGCAGTTCTTC. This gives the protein CASSLGGGSKNEQFF.

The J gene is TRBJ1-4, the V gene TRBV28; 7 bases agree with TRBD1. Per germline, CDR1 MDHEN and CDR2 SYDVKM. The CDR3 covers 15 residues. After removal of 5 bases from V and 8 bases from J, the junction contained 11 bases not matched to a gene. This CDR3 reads CASSDLRGLGEKLFF. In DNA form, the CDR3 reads TGTGCCAGCAGTGATTTGAGGGGGCTAGGAGAAAAACTGTTTTTT.

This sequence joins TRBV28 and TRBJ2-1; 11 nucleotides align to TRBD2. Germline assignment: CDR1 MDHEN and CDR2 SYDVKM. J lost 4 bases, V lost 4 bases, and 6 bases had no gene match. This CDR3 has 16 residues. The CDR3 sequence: CASSSLAGGNYNEQFF. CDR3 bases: TGTGCCAGCAGTTCCCTAGCGGGAGGCAATTACAATGAGCAGTTCTTC.

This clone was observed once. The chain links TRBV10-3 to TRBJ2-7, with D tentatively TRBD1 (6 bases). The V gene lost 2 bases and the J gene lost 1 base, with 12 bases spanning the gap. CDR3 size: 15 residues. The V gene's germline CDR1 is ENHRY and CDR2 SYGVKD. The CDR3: CAISEDGTRSYEQYF. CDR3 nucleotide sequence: TGTGCCATCAGTGAGGATGGGACACGGTCCTACGAGCAGTACTTC.

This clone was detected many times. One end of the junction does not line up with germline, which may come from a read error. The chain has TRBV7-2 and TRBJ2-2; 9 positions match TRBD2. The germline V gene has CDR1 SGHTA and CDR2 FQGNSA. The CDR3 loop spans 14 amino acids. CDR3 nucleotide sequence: TGTGCCACCGGGACTAGCAGTAACAGCGGGGAGCTGTTTTTT. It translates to CATGTSSNSGELFF.

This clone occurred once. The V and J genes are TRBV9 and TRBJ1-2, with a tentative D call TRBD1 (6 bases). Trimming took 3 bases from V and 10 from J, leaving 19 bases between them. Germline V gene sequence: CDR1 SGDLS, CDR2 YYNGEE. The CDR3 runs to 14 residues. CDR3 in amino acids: CASSAEVIRGDYTF. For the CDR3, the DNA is TGTGCCAGCAGCGCAGAGGTTATCAGGGGTGACTACACCTTC.

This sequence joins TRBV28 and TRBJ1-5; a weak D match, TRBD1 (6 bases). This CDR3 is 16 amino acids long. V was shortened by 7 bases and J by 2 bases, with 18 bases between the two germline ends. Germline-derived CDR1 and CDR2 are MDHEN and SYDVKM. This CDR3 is CASKRGAGVGNQPQHF. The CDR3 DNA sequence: TGTGCCAGCAAAAGGGGGGCGGGGGTAGGCAATCAGCCCCAGCATTTT.

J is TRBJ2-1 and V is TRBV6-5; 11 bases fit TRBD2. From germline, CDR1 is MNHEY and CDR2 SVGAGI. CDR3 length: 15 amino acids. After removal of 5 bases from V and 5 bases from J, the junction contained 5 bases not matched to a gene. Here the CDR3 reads CASSRGTSGNNEQFF. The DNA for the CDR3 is TGTGCCAGCAGTCGAGGGACTAGCGGAAACAATGAGCAGTTCTTC.

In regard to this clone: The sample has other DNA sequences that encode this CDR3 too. The CDR3 spells CASSIGLADYEQYF. The CDR3 nucleotides read TGTGCCAGTAGTATTGGTCTAGCGGACTACGAGCAGTACTTC. This chain uses TRBV19 with TRBJ2-7; 7 positions agree with TRBD2. Germline V gives CDR1 LNHDA, CDR2 SQIVND (reference sequence). The CDR3 runs to 14 residues. Germline trimming cut 3 bases from V and 3 bases from J; bases unmatched to any gene: 5.

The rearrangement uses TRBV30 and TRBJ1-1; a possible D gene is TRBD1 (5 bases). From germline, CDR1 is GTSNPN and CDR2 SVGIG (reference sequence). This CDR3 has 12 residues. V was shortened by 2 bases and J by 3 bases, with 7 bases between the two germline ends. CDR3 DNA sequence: TGTGCCTGGAGTTCGGGGGACACTGAAGCTTTCTTT. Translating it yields CAWSSGDTEAFF.